In its sample, the clone carrying this T cell receptor (beta chain) was seen many times. Its antigen is not known. This specimen comes from a study of T cells in Graves' hyperthyroidism and ophthalmopathy. Findings and limits, study-wide: Ophthalmopathy was identified by the model a median about six months ahead of onset.

Subjects aged 18 to 65 presented with newly diagnosed hyperthyroidism of less than 2 months' duration. Using RNA transcripts as the source, TCR beta CDR3 regions were amplified. The study used the HTBI primer set for a first-round RT-PCR of the TCR CDR3. TCRdb independently ran MiXCR on the multiplex PCR reads; one entry per CDR3 protein. The table has a few hundred thousand distinct CDR3 sequences, around 42% seen once. Trimming took 8 bases from V and 0 from J, leaving 11 bases between them. The CDR3 is made up of 13 amino acids. From germline, CDR1 is SGHTA and CDR2 FQGNSA. The clonotype originates from a woman under 30 with Graves' hyperthyroidism. The sequenced material came from peripheral blood or thyroid tissue (not recorded which). The chain couples TRBV7-2 to TRBJ2-7; the D is unclear. DNA of the CDR3: TGTGCCAGCGGCCGTCTGTTCTCCTACGAGCAGTACTTC. It specifies CASGRLFSYEQYF. The whole variable domain, filled in from reference TRBV7-2 and TRBJ2-7, reads GAGVSQSPSNKVTEKGKDVELRCDPISGHTALYWYRQSLGQGLEFLIYFQGNSAPDKSGLPSDRFSAERTGGSVSTLTIQRTQQEDSAVYLCASGRLFSYEQYFGPGTRLTVT.